This TCR beta chain appears in the sequencing data of a study of response to subunit inactivated influenza vaccine (dated by TCRdb to 2016 to 2019). For the wider study: Deep quantitative T cell receptor repertoire profiling was used in the study to track responses to a trivalent subunit inactivated influenza vaccine. What the research found in general, with its limitations: According to the authors, only a limited number of new T cells may be recruited by each seasonal influenza vaccination.

CDR1 SQVTM and CDR2 ANQGSEA were looked up in the germline V gene. Trimming removed 4 bases from V and 0 bases from J, leaving 28 bases between the germline ends. The CDR3, cysteine through phenylalanine, is 20 amino acids long. The only DNA kept is the CDR3, 60 bases in frame from the first base. This clonotype was observed a few times. The antigen it recognizes is unknown. No per-base quality is available; no much larger clone lies one base away. Library preparation used RT-PCR. Sequenced using an Illumina HiSeq 2500. TCRdb reran the public reads through fastp at Q25 and MiXCR, keeping productive beta chains. Here each entry gathers all rows of one CDR3 protein and keeps the most common genes and DNA. The sample records just under 250,000 distinct CDR3 sequences, more than 9% of which are singletons. In total, the top ten clones hold 7.8% of the sample.

Material: non-naive T cells sorted from PBMCs, obtained roughly 2 weeks before vaccination. This sample's cell subset or site label indicates: memory T cell fraction. Rearrangement joined TRBV29-1 to TRBJ2-1, and possibly TRBD2, on 7 matching bases. The source of this sequence is a man between 45 and 60 years old who received an inactivated influenza vaccine. Donor details come from another sample of the same person, matched by shared clones. Here is the DNA: TGCAGCGTTGTTTTTTCGGGGGCTGTGTCGGGGGGAAGCTCCTACAATGAGCAGTTCTTC. Translation gives CSVVFSGAVSGGSSYNEQFF.